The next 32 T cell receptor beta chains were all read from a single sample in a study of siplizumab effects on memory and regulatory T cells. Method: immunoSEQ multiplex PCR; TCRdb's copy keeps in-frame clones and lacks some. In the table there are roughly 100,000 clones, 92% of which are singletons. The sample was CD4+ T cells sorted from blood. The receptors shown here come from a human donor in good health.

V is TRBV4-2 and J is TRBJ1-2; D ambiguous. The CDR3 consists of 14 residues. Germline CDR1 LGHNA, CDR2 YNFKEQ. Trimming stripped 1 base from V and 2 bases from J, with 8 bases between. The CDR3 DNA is TGTGCCAGCAGCCAAGCGGGTGACAACTATGGCTACACCTTC. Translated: CASSQAGDNYGYTF.

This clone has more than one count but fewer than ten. The CDR3 reads CASVYGYRGMNTEAFF. The CDR3 DNA is TGTGCCTCAGTATATGGGTACAGGGGGATGAACACTGAAGCTTTCTTT. The V and J genes are TRBV19 and TRBJ1-1; 8 bases map to TRBD1. The CDR3 is 16 residues long. The germline gives CDR1 LNHDA, CDR2 SQIVND (reference sequence). The V segment lost 11 bases and the J segment 0 bases; nucleotides outside the gene matches: 14.

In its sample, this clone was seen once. The CDR3: CSAHQGPTGELFF. The DNA for the CDR3 is TGCAGCGCCCACCAAGGCCCCACCGGGGAGCTGTTTTTT. V gene TRBV29-1 combines with J gene TRBJ2-2; no firm D call. The CDR3 runs 13 residues. Trimming cost V 7 bases and J 4 bases, with 13 bases left between them. From germline, CDR1 is SQVTM and CDR2 ANQGSEA.

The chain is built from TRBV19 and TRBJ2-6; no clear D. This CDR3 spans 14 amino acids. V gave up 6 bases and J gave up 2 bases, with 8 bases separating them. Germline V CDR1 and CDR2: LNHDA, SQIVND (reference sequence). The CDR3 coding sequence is TGTGCCAGTAGCACCTTAGCTGGGGCCAACGTCCTGACTTTC. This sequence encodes CASSTLAGANVLTF.

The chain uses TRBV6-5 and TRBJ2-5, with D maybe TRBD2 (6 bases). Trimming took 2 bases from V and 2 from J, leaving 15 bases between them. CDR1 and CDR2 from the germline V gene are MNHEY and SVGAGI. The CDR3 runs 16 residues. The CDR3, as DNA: TGTGCCAGCAGTTACCGGGGGAGAGCAGGGCAAGAGACCCAGTACTTC. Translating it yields CASSYRGRAGQETQYF.

CDR3 coding DNA: TGTGCCAGCAGCGCCCTCATCGGAGAGACCCAGTACTTC. Its protein product is CASSALIGETQYF. The J gene is TRBJ2-5, the V gene TRBV7-3; D gene uncertain. This CDR3 has 13 amino acids. The germline V and J ends were trimmed by 5 bases and 4 bases, with 11 bases remaining between them. In germline, CDR1 is SGHTA, CDR2 FQGTGA.

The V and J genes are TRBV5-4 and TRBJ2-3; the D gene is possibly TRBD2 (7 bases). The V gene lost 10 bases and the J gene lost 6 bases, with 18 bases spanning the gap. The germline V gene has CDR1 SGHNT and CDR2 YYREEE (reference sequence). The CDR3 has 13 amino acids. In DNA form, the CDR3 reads TGTGCCTCAGGGAGGGGGGGGGCCGATACGCAGTATTTT. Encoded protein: CASGRGGADTQYF. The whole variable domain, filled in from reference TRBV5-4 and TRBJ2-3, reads ETGVTQSPTHLIKTRGQQVTLRCSSQSGHNTVSWYQQALGQGPQFIFQYYREEENGRGNFPPRFSGLQFPNYSSELNVNALELDDSALYLCASGRGGADTQYFGPGTRLTVL.

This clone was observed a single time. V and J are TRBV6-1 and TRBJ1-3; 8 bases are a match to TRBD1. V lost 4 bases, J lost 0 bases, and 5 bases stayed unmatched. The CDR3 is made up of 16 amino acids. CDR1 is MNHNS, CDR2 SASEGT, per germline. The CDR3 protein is CASSANTGGSGNTIYF. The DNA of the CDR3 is TGTGCCAGCAGTGCAAATACAGGGGGCTCTGGAAACACCATATATTTT.

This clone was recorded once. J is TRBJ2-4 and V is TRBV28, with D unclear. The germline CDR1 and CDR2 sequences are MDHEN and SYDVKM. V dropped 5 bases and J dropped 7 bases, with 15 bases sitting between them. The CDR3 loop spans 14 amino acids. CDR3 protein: CASSGEGGWNIQYF. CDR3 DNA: TGTGCCAGCAGTGGGGAAGGCGGTTGGAACATTCAGTACTTC.

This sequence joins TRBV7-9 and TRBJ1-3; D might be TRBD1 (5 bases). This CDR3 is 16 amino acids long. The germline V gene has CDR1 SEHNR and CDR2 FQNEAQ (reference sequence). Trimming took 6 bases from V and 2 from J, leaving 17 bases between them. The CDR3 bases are TGTGCCAGCAGTCCACCTCAGGGATCGACTGGAAACACCATATATTTT. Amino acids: CASSPPQGSTGNTIYF. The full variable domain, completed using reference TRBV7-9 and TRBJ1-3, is DTGVSQNPRHKITKRGQNVTFRCDPISEHNRLYWYRQTLGQGPEFLTYFQNEAQLEKSRLLSDRFSAERPKGSFSTLEIQRTEQGDSAMYLCASSPPQGSTGNTIYFGEGSWLTVV.

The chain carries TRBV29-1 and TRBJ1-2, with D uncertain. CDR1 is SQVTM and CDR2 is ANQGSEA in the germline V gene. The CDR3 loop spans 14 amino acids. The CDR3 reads CTDSQVGRPGGYTF. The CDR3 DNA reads TGCACCGACTCTCAAGTGGGCAGGCCGGGTGGCTACACCTTC.

Here the CDR3 DNA reads TGCGCCAGCAGCGAGCGGCCAGATACGCAGTATTTT. Translation: CASSERPDTQYF. J is TRBJ2-3 and V is TRBV5-1, with D possibly TRBD2 on 5 matching bases. Trimming removed 4 bases at V and 4 bases at J, with 7 bases between. Germline V gene data show CDR1 as SGHRS and CDR2 as YFSETQ. CDR3 length: 12 residues.

The chain's CDR3 is CASGRDSYNEQFF. DNA for the CDR3: TGTGCCAGCGGGCGGGACTCCTACAATGAGCAGTTCTTC. The chain carries TRBV7-2 and TRBJ2-1, with TRBD2 as a possible D gene (6 bases). The CDR3 covers 13 residues. V dropped 8 bases and J dropped 0 bases, with 8 bases sitting between them. The V gene's germline CDR1 is SGHTA and CDR2 FQGNSA.

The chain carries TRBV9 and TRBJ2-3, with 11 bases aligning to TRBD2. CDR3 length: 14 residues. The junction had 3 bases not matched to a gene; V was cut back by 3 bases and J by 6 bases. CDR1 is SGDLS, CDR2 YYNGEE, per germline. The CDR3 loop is CASSELAGVDTQYF. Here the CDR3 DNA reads TGTGCCAGCAGCGAACTAGCGGGAGTTGATACGCAGTATTTT.

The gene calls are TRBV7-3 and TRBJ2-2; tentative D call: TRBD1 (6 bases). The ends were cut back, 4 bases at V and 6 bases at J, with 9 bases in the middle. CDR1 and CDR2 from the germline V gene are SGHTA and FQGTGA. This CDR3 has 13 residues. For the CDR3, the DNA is TGTGCCAGCAGCTCCAGGACAGCCGGGGAGCTGTTTTTT. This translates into CASSSRTAGELFF.

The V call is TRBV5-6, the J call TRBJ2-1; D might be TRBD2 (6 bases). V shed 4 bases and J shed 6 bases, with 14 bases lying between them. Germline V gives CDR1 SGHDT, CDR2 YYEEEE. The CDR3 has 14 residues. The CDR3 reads CASSPRGGGNEQFF. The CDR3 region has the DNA TGTGCCAGCAGCCCACGTGGGGGAGGCAATGAGCAGTTCTTC.

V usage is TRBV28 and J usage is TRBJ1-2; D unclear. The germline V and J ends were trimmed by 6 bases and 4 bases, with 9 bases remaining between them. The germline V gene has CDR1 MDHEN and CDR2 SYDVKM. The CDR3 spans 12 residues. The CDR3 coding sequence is TGTGCCAGCAGGAATTCCCTCTATGGCTACACCTTC. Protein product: CASRNSLYGYTF.

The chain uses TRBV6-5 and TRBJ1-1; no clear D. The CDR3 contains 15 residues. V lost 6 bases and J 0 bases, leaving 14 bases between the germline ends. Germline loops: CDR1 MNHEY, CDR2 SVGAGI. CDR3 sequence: CASRERQQMNTEAFF. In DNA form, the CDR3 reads TGTGCCAGCAGGGAGCGGCAACAAATGAACACTGAAGCTTTCTTT.

The CDR3 sequence is CASSPMALSSYEQYF. Here the CDR3 DNA reads TGTGCCAGCAGCCCCATGGCCCTGAGCTCCTACGAGCAGTACTTC. This chain uses TRBV5-6 with TRBJ2-7; D remains ambiguous. The V gene lost 4 bases and the J gene lost 0 bases, with 14 bases spanning the gap. The CDR3 sequence is 15 residues long. In germline, CDR1 is SGHDT, CDR2 YYEEEE.

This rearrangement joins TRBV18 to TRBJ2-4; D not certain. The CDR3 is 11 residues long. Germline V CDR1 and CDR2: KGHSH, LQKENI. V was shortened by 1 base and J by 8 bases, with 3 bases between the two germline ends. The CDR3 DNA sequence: TGTGCCAGCTCACCACAGGACATTCAGTACTTC. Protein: CASSPQDIQYF.

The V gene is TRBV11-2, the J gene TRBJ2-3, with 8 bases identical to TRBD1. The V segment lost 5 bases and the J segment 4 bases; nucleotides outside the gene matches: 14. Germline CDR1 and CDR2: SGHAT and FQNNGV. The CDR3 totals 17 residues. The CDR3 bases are TGTGCCAGCAGCCCGCCGGGACAGGTGAAATTGGCAGATACGCAGTATTTT. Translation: CASSPPGQVKLADTQYF.

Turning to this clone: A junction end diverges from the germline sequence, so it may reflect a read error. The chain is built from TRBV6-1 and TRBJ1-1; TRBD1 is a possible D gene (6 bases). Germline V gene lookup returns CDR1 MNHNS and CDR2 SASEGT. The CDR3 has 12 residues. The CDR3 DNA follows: TGCGCTGGGGGAACAGGGCTCACTGAAGCTTTCTTT. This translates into CAGGTGLTEAFF.

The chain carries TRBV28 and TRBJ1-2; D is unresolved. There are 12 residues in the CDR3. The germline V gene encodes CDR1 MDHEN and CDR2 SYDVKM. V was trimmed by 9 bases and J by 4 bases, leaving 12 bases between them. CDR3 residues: CASRVNSYGYTF. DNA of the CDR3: TGTGCCAGTAGGGTGAACAGCTATGGCTACACCTTC.

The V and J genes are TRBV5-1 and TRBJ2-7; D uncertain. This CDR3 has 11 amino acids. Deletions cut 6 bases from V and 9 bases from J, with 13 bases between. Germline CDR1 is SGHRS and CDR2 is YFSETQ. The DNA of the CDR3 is TGCGCCAGCAATAGAGACCAGGTGCAGTACTTC. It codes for CASNRDQVQYF.

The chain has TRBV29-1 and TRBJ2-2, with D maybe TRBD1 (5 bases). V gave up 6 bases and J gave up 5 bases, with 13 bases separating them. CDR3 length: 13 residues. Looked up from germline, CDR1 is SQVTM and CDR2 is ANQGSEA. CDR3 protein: CSVRFTGTGELFF. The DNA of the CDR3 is TGCAGCGTGAGGTTCACAGGAACCGGGGAGCTGTTTTTT.

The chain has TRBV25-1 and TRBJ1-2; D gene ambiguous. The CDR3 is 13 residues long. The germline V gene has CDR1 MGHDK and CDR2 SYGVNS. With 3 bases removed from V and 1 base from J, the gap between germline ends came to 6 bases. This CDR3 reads CASSDHVNYGYTF. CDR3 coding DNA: TGTGCCAGCAGTGATCACGTTAACTATGGCTACACCTTC.

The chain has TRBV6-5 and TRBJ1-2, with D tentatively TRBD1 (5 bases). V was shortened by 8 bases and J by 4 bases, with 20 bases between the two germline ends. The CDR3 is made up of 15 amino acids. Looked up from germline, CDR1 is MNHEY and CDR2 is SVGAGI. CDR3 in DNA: TGTGCCAGCCACTCCCCAGGGTTGGTGAGCTATGGCTACACCTTC. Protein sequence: CASHSPGLVSYGYTF.

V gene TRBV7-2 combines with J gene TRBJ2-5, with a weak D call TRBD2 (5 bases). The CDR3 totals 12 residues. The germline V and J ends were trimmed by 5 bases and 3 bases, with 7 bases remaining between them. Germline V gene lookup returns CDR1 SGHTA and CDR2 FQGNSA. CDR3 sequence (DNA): TGTGCCAGCAGCCAGAGGGAAGAGACCCAGTACTTC. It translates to CASSQREETQYF.

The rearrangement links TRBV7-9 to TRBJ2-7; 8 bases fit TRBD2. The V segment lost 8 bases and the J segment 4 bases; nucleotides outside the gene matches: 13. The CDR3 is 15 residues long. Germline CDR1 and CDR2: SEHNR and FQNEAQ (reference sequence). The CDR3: CASVIRGSGSYEQYF. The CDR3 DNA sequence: TGTGCCAGCGTAATCCGGGGAAGCGGGAGTTACGAGCAGTACTTC.

The CDR3, as DNA: TGCGCCAGCAGAACCATGGGGACACAGACTCAGGGGCCTGGGGCCAACGTCCTGACTTTC. This codes for CASRTMGTQTQGPGANVLTF. V and J are TRBV5-1 and TRBJ2-6, with D possibly matching TRBD1 (6 bases). V lost 5 bases to trimming and J lost 2 bases, with 26 bases between them. The CDR3 extends over 20 amino acids. Germline values: CDR1 SGHRS, CDR2 YFSETQ.

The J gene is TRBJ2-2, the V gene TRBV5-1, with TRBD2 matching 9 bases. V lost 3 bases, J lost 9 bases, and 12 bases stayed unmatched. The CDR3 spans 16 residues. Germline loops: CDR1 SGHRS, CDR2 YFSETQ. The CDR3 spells CASSWGSGSLGRELFF. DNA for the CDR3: TGCGCCAGCAGCTGGGGTAGCGGGAGCCTAGGCCGGGAGCTGTTTTTT. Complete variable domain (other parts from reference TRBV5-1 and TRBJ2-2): KAGVTQTPRYLIKTRGQQVTLSCSPISGHRSVSWYQQTPGQGLQFLFEYFSETQRNKGNFPGRFSGRQFSNSRSEMNVSTLELGDSALYLCASSWGSGSLGRELFFGEGSRLTVL.

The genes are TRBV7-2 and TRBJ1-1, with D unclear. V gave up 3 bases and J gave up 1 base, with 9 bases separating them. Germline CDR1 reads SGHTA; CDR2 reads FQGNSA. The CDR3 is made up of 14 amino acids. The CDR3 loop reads CASSLVVGNTEAFF. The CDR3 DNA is TGTGCCAGCAGCTTGGTCGTGGGGAACACTGAAGCTTTCTTT.